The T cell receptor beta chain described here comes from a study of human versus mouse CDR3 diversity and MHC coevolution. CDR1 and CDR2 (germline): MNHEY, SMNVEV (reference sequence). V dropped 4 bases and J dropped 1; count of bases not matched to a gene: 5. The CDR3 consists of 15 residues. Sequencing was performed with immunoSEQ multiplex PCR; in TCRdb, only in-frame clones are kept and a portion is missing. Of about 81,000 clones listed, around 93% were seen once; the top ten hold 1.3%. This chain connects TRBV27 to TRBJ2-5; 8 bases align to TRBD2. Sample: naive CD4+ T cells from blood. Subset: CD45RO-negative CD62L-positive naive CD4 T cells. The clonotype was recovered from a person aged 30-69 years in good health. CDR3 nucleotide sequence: TGTGCCAGCAGTTCCGGACTAGCCGGCCAAGAGACCCAGTACTTC. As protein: CASSSGLAGQETQYF.